Sequencing of this TCR beta chain was carried out in a study of cytomegalovirus exposure and HLA in healthy donors. The study, taken as a whole, reports: Later work showed greater clonal expansion in HLA-associated TCR beta chains than in equally common others.

A word on this clone: Its antigen is as yet unknown.

PCR used 60 Vbeta primers and 13 Jbeta primers. Some clones are missing from TCRdb's copy, which holds only in-frame ones; the method was immunoSEQ multiplex PCR. Of fewer than 200,000 clones in the sample, around 86% are singletons; the top ten hold about 1.6%. Trimming removed 1 base from V and 1 base from J, with 8 bases in between. The CDR3 runs to 14 residues. Germline assignment: CDR1 SGHRS and CDR2 YFSETQ. V gene TRBV5-1 combines with J gene TRBJ2-5; perhaps TRBD2 as D (5 bases). The sequenced sample consisted of PBMCs. This clonotype originated in a man aged 50-60 years in good health and CMV-seronegative. In DNA, the CDR3 is TGCGCCAGCAGCTTGAGTAGCGCCCAAGAGACCCAGTACTTC. Translating it yields CASSLSSAQETQYF.